Sequencing of this TCR beta chain was carried out in a study of cytomegalovirus exposure and HLA in healthy donors. Study-level results: Later analysis indicated greater clonal expansion among HLA-associated TCR beta chains than among equally common other chains. Most likely, a cluster of highly shared sequence variants arose as a sequencing artifact.

On this clone: Its antigen is unknown.

V trimming: 5 bases; J trimming: 0 bases; junction bases outside the gene matches: 8. The CDR3 sequence is 17 residues long. CDR1 is SGHVS, CDR2 FQNEAQ, per germline. The PCR employed 60 Vbeta primers together with 13 Jbeta primers. Profiling relied on immunoSEQ multiplex PCR, and the TCRdb table lists in-frame clones only, not all of them. The sample lists approximately 140,000 clones, around 80% occurring once. The source of this sequence is a man aged 45-60 years in good health and CMV-seronegative. The chain combines TRBV7-8 with TRBJ2-2, with TRBD2 matching 8 bases. Sequenced input: PBMCs. The CDR3 DNA is TGTGCCAGCAGCACCACGGGGGGGGTCACGAACACCGGGGAGCTGTTTTTT. Protein: CASSTTGGVTNTGELFF. The entire variable domain, with the rest obtained from reference TRBV7-8 and TRBJ2-2, is as follows: GAGVSQSPRYKVAKRGQDVALRCDPISGHVSLFWYQQALGQGPEFLTYFQNEAQLDKSGLPSDRFFAERPEGSVSTLKIQRTQQEDSAVYLCASSTTGGVTNTGELFFGEGSRLTVL.